A single sample is the source of the 27 T cell receptor beta chains below, sequenced in a study of blood T cell repertoires in COVID-19. TCRdb's copy holds only in-frame clones and misses some; the assay was immunoSEQ multiplex PCR. The sample lists about 130,000 clones; 85% were seen once. The sequenced material came from peripheral blood. These receptors were taken from an elderly woman with acute or convalescent COVID-19.

J is TRBJ2-3 and V is TRBV7-9; D perhaps matches TRBD2 (7 bases). The V and J ends lost 1 base and 4 bases respectively, with 21 bases between them. The CDR3 runs to 18 residues. Germline CDR1 reads SEHNR; CDR2 reads FQNEAQ (reference sequence). This CDR3 is CASSLGFRGAGVPDTQYF. The CDR3 DNA is TGTGCCAGCAGCTTAGGGTTTCGGGGGGCTGGGGTCCCAGATACGCAGTATTTT.

The rearrangement uses TRBV6-5 and TRBJ1-3; 7 bases are a match to TRBD1. CDR3 length: 15 residues. The germline V gene has CDR1 MNHEY and CDR2 SVGAGI. The J segment lost 0 bases and the V segment lost 7 bases, leaving 6 bases of the junction unmatched. The CDR3 nucleotides are TGTGCCAGCAATCCGGGACAGAGCTCTGGAAACACCATATATTTT. Translated: CASNPGQSSGNTIYF.

This clone was seen only a few times. The gene calls are TRBV5-1 and TRBJ2-2; D is possibly TRBD1 (6 bases). Germline CDR1 is SGHRS and CDR2 is YFSETQ. There are 15 residues in the CDR3. V was shortened by 4 bases and J by 3 bases, with 13 bases between the two germline ends. CDR3 amino acids: CASSPGTSYTGELFF. The CDR3 DNA is TGCGCCAGCAGCCCCGGGACATCCTACACCGGGGAGCTGTTTTTT.

The chain combines TRBV2 with TRBJ1-1, with D hard to call. Per the germline V gene, CDR1 is SNHLY and CDR2 is FYNNEI. Trimming removed 4 bases at V and 4 bases at J, with 10 bases between. CDR3 size: 13 residues. DNA of the CDR3: TGTGCCAGCAGTGGGTGGGGAGGCACTGAAGCTTTCTTT. Its protein is CASSGWGGTEAFF.

This chain links TRBV5-1 with TRBJ1-5; D may be TRBD1 (5 bases). The CDR3 loop spans 17 amino acids. Trimming stripped 4 bases from V and 1 base from J, with 18 bases between. Per germline, CDR1 SGHRS and CDR2 YFSETQ. For the CDR3, the DNA is TGCGCCAGCAGCCCCCTTGGGGCAGGGTCGAGCAATCAGCCCCAGCATTTT. Its protein is CASSPLGAGSSNQPQHF.

The CDR3 coding sequence is TGTGCCAGCAGCTTCCCGGAGGTAGCGGAAGCCGGGGAGCTGTTTTTT. Protein: CASSFPEVAEAGELFF. The J gene is TRBJ2-2, the V gene TRBV11-2; weak D call: TRBD2 (6 bases). The CDR3 is 16 residues long. Germline CDR1 SGHAT, CDR2 FQNNGV. Trimming cost V 3 bases and J 6 bases, with 17 bases left between them.

This clone was picked up one time. The gene calls are TRBV11-3 and TRBJ2-3; D possibly corresponds to TRBD1 (6 bases). Germline CDR1 SGHNT, CDR2 YENEEA. The germline V and J ends were trimmed by 3 bases and 2 bases, with 12 bases remaining between them. The CDR3 length is 15 residues. CDR3 nucleotides: TGTGCCAGCAGCTTTGGGACAACTTACACAGATACGCAGTATTTT. This encodes CASSFGTTYTDTQYF.

This chain uses TRBV9 with TRBJ2-1, with 8 positions matching TRBD2. V was pared by 4 bases and J by 2 bases, with 5 bases of the junction left unmatched. The CDR3 extends over 15 amino acids. Germline assignment: CDR1 SGDLS and CDR2 YYNGEE. CDR3 nucleotide sequence: TGTGCCAGCAGCCTCAGCGGGAGTGCCTACAATGAGCAGTTCTTC. Protein: CASSLSGSAYNEQFF.

The rearrangement uses TRBV20-1 and TRBJ2-7; 9 nucleotides agree with TRBD2. The junction had 7 bases not matched to a gene; V was cut back by 3 bases and J by 7 bases. This CDR3 contains 13 residues. Looked up from germline, CDR1 is DFQATT and CDR2 is SNEGSKA (reference sequence). In DNA, the CDR3 is TGCAGTGCTAGTCGGCGGGGGGGCCGGGAGCAGTACTTC. Protein product: CSASRRGGREQYF.

V and J are TRBV5-1 and TRBJ2-3, with 8 bases that match TRBD1. V was clipped by 3 bases and J by 6 bases; unmatched bases: 3. Germline CDR1 is SGHRS and CDR2 is YFSETQ. This CDR3 comprises 13 residues. Here the CDR3 DNA reads TGCGCCAGCAGCTGGACAGGGATTGATACGCAGTATTTT. Protein sequence: CASSWTGIDTQYF. Based on the CDR3 plus reference TRBV5-1 and TRBJ2-3, the full variable domain is KAGVTQTPRYLIKTRGQQVTLSCSPISGHRSVSWYQQTPGQGLQFLFEYFSETQRNKGNFPGRFSGRQFSNSRSEMNVSTLELGDSALYLCASSWTGIDTQYFGPGTRLTVL.

This clone was observed a handful of times. This chain connects TRBV5-1 to TRBJ2-7, with a possible D match to TRBD1 (6 bases). This CDR3 is 15 amino acids long. CDR1 and CDR2 from the germline V gene are SGHRS and YFSETQ. V was trimmed by 0 bases and J by 2 bases, leaving 12 bases between them. The DNA of the CDR3 is TGCGCCAGCAGCTTGGGGACAGCCTCAGCCTACGAGCAGTACGTC. Protein product: CASSLGTASAYEQYV.

This clone came up once. The chain is built from TRBV5-5 and TRBJ1-1; no reliable D call. In germline, CDR1 is SGHKS, CDR2 YYEKEE (reference sequence). The CDR3 length is 14 residues. The V and J ends lost 0 bases and 1 base respectively, with 7 bases between them. The CDR3 spells CASSLDSWNTEAFF. CDR3 in DNA: TGTGCCAGCAGCTTGGACTCCTGGAACACTGAAGCTTTCTTT.

J is TRBJ2-5 and V is TRBV5-1; 14 bases are a match to TRBD2. CDR1 is SGHRS and CDR2 is YFSETQ in the germline V gene. The trim removed 4 bases at V and 2 bases at J, leaving 4 bases unmatched. This CDR3 comprises 16 residues. CDR3 region: CASSAGLAGEQETQYF. The DNA for the CDR3 is TGCGCCAGCAGCGCGGGACTAGCGGGGGAACAAGAGACCCAGTACTTC.

CDR3 loop: CASSFDGVGYTF. The DNA of the CDR3 is TGCGCCAGCAGCTTCGACGGGGTAGGCTACACCTTC. The genes are TRBV5-1 and TRBJ1-2; D gene ambiguous. Trimming stripped 2 bases from V and 8 bases from J, with 10 bases between. The CDR3 loop spans 12 amino acids. Germline CDR1 SGHRS, CDR2 YFSETQ.

The chain combines TRBV18 with TRBJ1-1; TRBD1 is a possible D gene (5 bases). Germline loops: CDR1 KGHSH, CDR2 LQKENI. Trimming left V 4 bases short and J 4 bases short, with 13 bases between. The CDR3 totals 14 residues. CDR3: CASSQAQGSTEAFF. In nucleotides, the CDR3 is TGTGCCAGCTCACAAGCTCAGGGAAGCACTGAAGCTTTCTTT.

The J gene is TRBJ2-7, the V gene TRBV12-3 or TRBV12-4; possibly TRBD1 for D (6 bases). The CDR3 has 12 residues. V was trimmed by 5 bases and J by 6 bases, leaving 11 bases between them. CDR3 nucleotide sequence: TGTGCCAGCAGTCTGACAGGTAGCGAGCAGTACGTC. Translation gives CASSLTGSEQYV.

V usage is TRBV7-6 and J usage is TRBJ2-5; 10 bases fit TRBD1. With 4 bases clipped from V and 4 bases from J, the junction kept 3 bases outside the gene matches. CDR1 and CDR2 from the germline V gene are SGHVS and FNYEAQ. This CDR3 comprises 14 residues. CDR3 DNA sequence: TGTGCCAGCAGCTCAAGGGACAGGGGAGAGACCCAGTACTTC. Translating it yields CASSSRDRGETQYF.

The gene calls are TRBV5-1 and TRBJ1-1; D not certain. The CDR3 has 14 residues. V was cut by 4 bases and J by 1 base, with 11 bases left in between. Germline V CDR1 and CDR2: SGHRS, YFSETQ. CDR3 coding DNA: TGCGCCAGCAGCCCGTTGTCAGGGAACACTGAAGCTTTCTTT. Protein sequence: CASSPLSGNTEAFF.

This sequence joins TRBV5-1 and TRBJ1-2, with D possibly TRBD1 on 6 matching bases. Germline V gene data show CDR1 as SGHRS and CDR2 as YFSETQ. V was clipped by 3 bases and J by 13 bases, with 16 bases between them. The CDR3 spans 12 residues. CDR3 nucleotides: TGCGCCAGCAGCTCGGACAGAAGTCGATGCACCTTC. Protein: CASSSDRSRCTF.

The chain recombines TRBV6-2 or TRBV6-3 with TRBJ1-2; the D is unclear. Between the trimmed V and J ends, which lost 4 bases and 4 bases, there was a span of 16 bases. The CDR3 consists of 15 residues. CDR1 MNHEY and CDR2 SVGEGT come from the germline V gene. This CDR3 reads CASSSDGVAIYGYTF. The CDR3 coding sequence is TGTGCCAGCAGTTCTGACGGGGTAGCTATCTATGGCTACACCTTC.

The rearrangement uses TRBV29-1 and TRBJ1-1; 7 bases map to TRBD1. V lost 4 bases and J lost 1; bases outside the gene matches: 6. The CDR3 length is 14 residues. Per the germline V gene, CDR1 is SQVTM and CDR2 is ANQGSEA. CDR3 region: CSVGPQGGNTEAFF. Here the CDR3 DNA reads TGCAGCGTTGGGCCCCAGGGGGGGAACACTGAAGCTTTCTTT.

The gene calls are TRBV6-2 or TRBV6-3 and TRBJ2-3, with D unclear. The germline V and J ends were trimmed by 6 bases and 2 bases, with 12 bases remaining between them. CDR3 length: 14 amino acids. Germline values: CDR1 MNHEY, CDR2 SVGEGT. The CDR3 is CASSLGSFTDTQYF. The CDR3 DNA follows: TGTGCCAGCAGCCTCGGGTCTTTCACAGATACGCAGTATTTT.

This sequence joins TRBV28 and TRBJ1-1, with 8 nucleotides matching TRBD1. The CDR3 extends over 20 amino acids. After removal of 6 bases from V and 0 bases from J, the junction contained 21 bases not matched to a gene. Germline CDR1 is MDHEN and CDR2 is SYDVKM. CDR3 sequence reads: CASRLRSPRGRLRMNTEAFF. The CDR3 region has the DNA TGTGCCAGCAGACTTAGAAGCCCCAGGGGGCGCTTAAGAATGAACACTGAAGCTTTCTTT.

The gene calls are TRBV9 and TRBJ2-5; no definite D call. V was shortened by 0 bases and J by 0 bases, with 6 bases between the two germline ends. Per germline, CDR1 SGDLS and CDR2 YYNGEE. The CDR3 is made up of 14 amino acids. CDR3 sequence reads: CASSVGGYQETQYF. CDR3 DNA: TGTGCCAGCAGCGTAGGCGGATACCAAGAGACCCAGTACTTC.

This clone was observed a handful of times. The chain couples TRBV13 to TRBJ1-1; no definite D call. Trimming left V 6 bases short and J 0 bases short, with 8 bases between. CDR1 is PRHDT and CDR2 is FYEKMQ in the germline V gene (reference sequence). The CDR3 runs 13 residues. Here the CDR3 reads CASRGRLNTEAFF. CDR3 sequence (DNA): TGTGCCAGCAGGGGCAGACTGAACACTGAAGCTTTCTTT.

The chain employs TRBV18 and TRBJ1-5, with 7 bases aligning to TRBD1. Trimming removed 3 bases from V and 4 bases from J; junction bases left unmatched: 3. Germline CDR1 KGHSH, CDR2 LQKENI. CDR3 length: 14 amino acids. The CDR3 bases are TGTGCCAGCTCACCGGCAGGGGGTAATCAGCCCCAGCATTTT. Translation gives CASSPAGGNQPQHF.

The rearrangement joins TRBV18 to TRBJ1-3; TRBD1 matches 8 bases. This CDR3 contains 15 residues. Per the germline V gene, CDR1 is KGHSH and CDR2 is LQKENI. The V gene end was trimmed by 2 bases and the J gene end by 3 bases; junction bases not matched to a gene: 3. CDR3 DNA: TGTGCCAGCTCACCATCAGGGGGCGATGGAAACACCATATATTTT. This translates into CASSPSGGDGNTIYF.